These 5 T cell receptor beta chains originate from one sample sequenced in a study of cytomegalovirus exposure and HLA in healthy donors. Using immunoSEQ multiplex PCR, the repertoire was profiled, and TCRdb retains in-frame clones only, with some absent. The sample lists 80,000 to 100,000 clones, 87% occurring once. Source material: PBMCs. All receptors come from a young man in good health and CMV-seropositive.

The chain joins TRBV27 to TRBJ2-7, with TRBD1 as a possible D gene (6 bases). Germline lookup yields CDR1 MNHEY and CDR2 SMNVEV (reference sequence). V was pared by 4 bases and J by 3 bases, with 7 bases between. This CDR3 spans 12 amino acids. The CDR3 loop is CASSSGHYEQYF. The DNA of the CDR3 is TGTGCCAGCAGTTCGGGACACTACGAGCAGTACTTC.

The CDR3 region has the DNA TGTGCCACCAGCAGGGACAGGGGTTTATGGAATCAGCCCCAGCATTTT. Translating gives CATSRDRGLWNQPQHF. V gene TRBV15 combines with J gene TRBJ1-5, with 9 nucleotides matching TRBD1. This CDR3 is 16 amino acids long. The V and J ends lost 3 bases and 4 bases, in that order; junction bases with no gene match: 7. Per the germline V gene, CDR1 is LNHNV and CDR2 is YYDKDF (reference sequence).

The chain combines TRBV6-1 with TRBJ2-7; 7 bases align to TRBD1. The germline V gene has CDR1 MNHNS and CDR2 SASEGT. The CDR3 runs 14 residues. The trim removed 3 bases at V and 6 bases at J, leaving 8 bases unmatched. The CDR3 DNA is TGTGCCAGCAGTGAGGTAACAGGGGTAGGCGAGCAGTACTTC. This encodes CASSEVTGVGEQYF.

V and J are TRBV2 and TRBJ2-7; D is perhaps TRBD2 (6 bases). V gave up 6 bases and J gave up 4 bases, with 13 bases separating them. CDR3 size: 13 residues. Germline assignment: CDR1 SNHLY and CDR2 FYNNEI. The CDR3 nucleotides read TGTGCCAGCAGCAAGGGACTTCAGTACGAGCAGTACTTC. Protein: CASSKGLQYEQYF.

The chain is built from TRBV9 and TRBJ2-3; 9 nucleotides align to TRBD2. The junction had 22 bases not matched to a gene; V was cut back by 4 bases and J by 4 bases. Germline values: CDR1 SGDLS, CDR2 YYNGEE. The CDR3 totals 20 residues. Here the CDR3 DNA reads TGTGCCAGCAGCTCACAACTCTTATCTTGGGGTAGCGGGAGTTCAGATACGCAGTATTTT. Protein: CASSSQLLSWGSGSSDTQYF.